Following are 27 T cell receptor beta chains from one sample sequenced in a study of HIV-infected patients and healthy controls. Alpha and beta constant-region primers primed reverse transcription of about 0.5 ug RNA. Alpha and beta chain libraries were made separately by chain-specific third strand synthesis with multiplexing indices. In TCRdb, the 5' RACE reads were re-called with MiXCR into one record per CDR3 protein. Here the sample spans some 8,600 distinct CDR3 sequences, under 6.5% being singletons. No cell fractionation was done, so the repertoire covers all unsorted peripheral blood T cells. The sequencing here drew on blood, taken before antiretroviral therapy. Receptor source: an adult with HIV infection.

In its sample, this clonotype ranks as medium-sized. The chain links TRBV27 to TRBJ1-1; D call uncertain. Trimming left V 5 bases short and J 0 bases short, with 7 bases between. This CDR3 is built from 13 residues. The V gene's germline CDR1 is MNHEY and CDR2 SMNVEV (reference sequence). The DNA of the CDR3 is TGTGCCAGCAGTCTCCAGATGAACACTGAAGCTTTCTTT. Translating it yields CASSLQMNTEAFF.

This clonotype was recorded at least ten times. The chain recombines TRBV12-3 or TRBV12-4 with TRBJ2-5; TRBD1 is a possible D gene (5 bases). Trimming took 6 bases from V and 4 from J, leaving 9 bases between them. The CDR3 contains 12 residues. The CDR3: CASRQETETQYF. The CDR3 coding sequence is TGTGCCAGCAGACAGGAGACAGAGACCCAGTACTTC.

This clonotype is labeled as medium-sized. The rearrangement uses TRBV12-3 or TRBV12-4 and TRBJ2-7, with 9 bases aligning to TRBD1. The CDR3 spans 12 residues. Trimming cost V 8 bases and J 7 bases; bases outside gene matches: 6. This chain's CDR3 is CASSQGAQEQYF. DNA of the CDR3: TGTGCCAGCTCACAGGGGGCGCAGGAGCAGTACTTC.

The chain has TRBV7-9 and TRBJ1-2; weak D call: TRBD1 (6 bases). Germline CDR1 reads SEHNR; CDR2 reads FQNEAQ (reference sequence). V was cut by 1 base and J by 4 bases, with 10 bases left in between. The CDR3 loop spans 14 amino acids. CDR3 DNA: TGTGCCAGCAGCTTAGGCGGACAGCTCTATGGCTACACCTTC. It is translated as CASSLGGQLYGYTF.

This clonotype is classed as medium-sized. This chain links TRBV20-1 with TRBJ2-5; TRBD1 agrees at 7 bases. Trimming took 5 bases from V and 3 from J; bases not matched to a gene: 6. CDR1 DFQATT and CDR2 SNEGSKA come from the germline V gene (reference sequence). The CDR3 loop spans 13 amino acids. CDR3 protein: CSASTGTEETQYF. The CDR3 nucleotides are TGCAGTGCTTCTACCGGGACAGAAGAGACCCAGTACTTC.

This clonotype was counted ten times or more. The V gene is TRBV4-1, the J gene TRBJ2-4, with D hard to call. The ends were cut back, 0 bases at V and 6 bases at J, with 6 bases in the middle. The CDR3 has 13 residues. The germline V gene encodes CDR1 MGHRA and CDR2 YSYEKL. CDR3 region: CASSQEWGNIQYF. The DNA of the CDR3 is TGCGCCAGCAGCCAAGAATGGGGAAACATTCAGTACTTC.

This clonotype was picked up many times. The rearrangement joins TRBV20-1 to TRBJ2-7; 7 bases map to TRBD2. Germline-derived CDR1 and CDR2 are DFQATT and SNEGSKA (reference sequence). The CDR3 loop spans 15 amino acids. V gave up 5 bases and J gave up 0 bases; unmatched junction bases: 10. CDR3 region: CSARDSGGSSYEQYV. The CDR3 coding sequence is TGCAGTGCTCGGGATTCGGGGGGAAGCTCCTACGAGCAGTACGTC.

This clonotype was seen only a few times. The genes are TRBV12-3 or TRBV12-4 and TRBJ2-1; 9 nucleotides align to TRBD2. This CDR3 has 15 amino acids. V was pared by 4 bases and J by 6 bases, with 7 bases of the junction left unmatched. CDR3 region: CASSSPGLASNEQFF. As DNA, the CDR3 is TGTGCCAGCAGTTCACCGGGACTAGCCTCCAATGAGCAGTTCTTC.

By sample fraction, this clonotype is medium-sized. This chain uses TRBV10-1 with TRBJ1-5; D not certain. The CDR3 contains 12 residues. Between the trimmed V and J ends, which lost 4 bases and 3 bases, there was a span of 4 bases. In germline, CDR1 is WNHNN, CDR2 SYGVQD (reference sequence). CDR3 in amino acids: CASSANNQPQHF. The CDR3 bases are TGCGCCAGCAGTGCGAACAATCAGCCCCAGCATTTT.

This clonotype counts as medium-sized. V usage is TRBV6-1 and J usage is TRBJ1-1; TRBD1 might be the D (5 bases). CDR3 length: 16 amino acids. Trimming shortened V by 7 bases and J by 0 bases, and 18 bases separated the two germline ends. From germline, CDR1 is MNHNS and CDR2 SASEGT. The CDR3 loop reads CASNGTPGPMNTEAFF. CDR3 in DNA: TGTGCCAGCAACGGGACCCCCGGGCCCATGAACACTGAAGCTTTCTTT.

Many counts were recorded for this clonotype. The V and J genes are TRBV2 and TRBJ1-1; D is undetermined. This CDR3 comprises 14 residues. Deletions cut 3 bases from V and 11 bases from J, with 19 bases between. CDR1 is SNHLY and CDR2 is FYNNEI in the germline V gene. CDR3: CASSDSPTGVKAFF. CDR3 nucleotide sequence: TGTGCCAGCAGTGATAGCCCGACCGGGGTGAAGGCTTTCTTT.

In this sample, this clonotype turned up many times. The DNA for the CDR3 is TGCGCCAGCAGCCAAGAGTGGGGGGGACCGCTGAACACTGAAGCTTTCTTT. Protein: CASSQEWGGPLNTEAFF. The V and J genes are TRBV4-3 and TRBJ1-1; D might be TRBD1 (5 bases). V dropped 0 bases and J dropped 0 bases, with 14 bases sitting between them. From germline, CDR1 is LGHNA and CDR2 YSLEER. The CDR3 contains 17 residues.

This clonotype is deemed medium-sized (0.01 to 0.1%). The rearrangement joins TRBV2 to TRBJ2-2; 10 positions match TRBD1. The ends lost 6 bases at V and 5 bases at J; junction bases unmatched: 3. CDR1 is SNHLY and CDR2 is FYNNEI in the germline V gene. The CDR3 extends over 14 amino acids. CDR3: CASSGTGETGELFF. The CDR3 nucleotides are TGTGCCAGCAGCGGGACAGGGGAAACCGGGGAGCTGTTTTTT. Full variable domain (outside the CDR3, taken from reference TRBV2 and TRBJ2-2): EPEVTQTPSHQVTQMGQEVILRCVPISNHLYFYWYRQILGQKVEFLVSFYNNEISEKSEIFDDQFSVERPDGSNFTLKIRSTKLEDSAMYFCASSGTGETGELFFGEGSRLTVL.

The rearrangement links TRBV7-2 to TRBJ1-2; D unclear. V was shortened by 5 bases and J by 6 bases, with 19 bases between the two germline ends. CDR3 length equals 15 residues. Germline CDR1 is SGHTA and CDR2 is FQGNSA. In DNA, the CDR3 is TGTGCCAGCAGCCTTACCCTAATCGGGGAGAATGGCTACACCTTC. Translating it yields CASSLTLIGENGYTF. The full variable domain, rest sourced from reference TRBV7-2 and TRBJ1-2, is GAGVSQSPSNKVTEKGKDVELRCDPISGHTALYWYRQSLGQGLEFLIYFQGNSAPDKSGLPSDRFSAERTGGSVSTLTIQRTQQEDSAVYLCASSLTLIGENGYTFGSGTRLTVV.

This clonotype is labeled medium-sized (0.01 to 0.1%). The chain joins TRBV18 to TRBJ2-1; D ambiguous. CDR1 and CDR2 (germline): KGHSH, LQKENI. V lost 2 bases to trimming and J lost 6 bases, with 11 bases between them. The length of the CDR3 is 14 residues. DNA for the CDR3: TGTGCCAGCTCACCAATAGTGGGCCCCAATGAGCAGTTCTTC. Protein: CASSPIVGPNEQFF.

This clonotype was seen a few times. The chain links TRBV7-9 to TRBJ2-2, with D perhaps matching TRBD1 (6 bases). The V gene lost 5 bases and the J gene lost 5 bases, with 12 bases spanning the gap. CDR1 SEHNR and CDR2 FQNEAQ come from the germline V gene (reference sequence). The CDR3 is 14 amino acids. The CDR3: CASSRQGITGELFF. CDR3 bases: TGTGCCAGCAGCCGTCAGGGGATAACCGGGGAGCTGTTTTTT. Supplemented by reference TRBV7-9 and TRBJ2-2, the full variable domain reads DTGVSQNPRHKITKRGQNVTFRCDPISEHNRLYWYRQTLGQGPEFLTYFQNEAQLEKSRLLSDRFSAERPKGSFSTLEIQRTEQGDSAMYLCASSRQGITGELFFGEGSRLTVL.

This clonotype is medium-sized (0.01 to 0.1%) within its sample. The chain recombines TRBV6-2 or TRBV6-3 with TRBJ2-2, with 8 bases aligning to TRBD1. Germline values: CDR1 MNHEY, CDR2 SVGEGT. This CDR3 region has 15 residues. V lost 5 bases to trimming and J lost 6 bases; unmatched junction nucleotides: 8. The CDR3, as DNA: TGTGCCAGCAGTGAGGACAGGGCGGCGCCCGGGGAGCTGTTTTTT. This codes for CASSEDRAAPGELFF.

This clonotype came up many times. The chain has TRBV12-3 or TRBV12-4 and TRBJ1-1; D perhaps matches TRBD1 (5 bases). Trimming removed 6 bases at V and 3 bases at J, with 11 bases between. This CDR3 region has 13 residues. The CDR3 spells CASSRDLDTEAFF. The CDR3 bases are TGTGCCAGCAGCCGGGACTTGGACACTGAAGCTTTCTTT.

This clonotype was seen ten or more times. The rearrangement joins TRBV6-1 to TRBJ2-1; D is ambiguous. Germline loops: CDR1 MNHNS, CDR2 SASEGT. The CDR3 has 16 amino acids. V dropped 2 bases and J dropped 0 bases, with 11 bases sitting between them. The CDR3 DNA reads TGTGCCAGCAGTGAATTGGCGCCCAGCTCCTACAATGAGCAGTTCTTC. Protein sequence: CASSELAPSSYNEQFF.

The V and J genes are TRBV24-1 and TRBJ2-1, with a tentative D call TRBD1 (6 bases). Per the germline V gene, CDR1 is KGHDR and CDR2 is SFDVKD. Trimming stripped 3 bases from V and 6 bases from J, with 11 bases between. The CDR3 is made up of 14 amino acids. CDR3 protein: CATSDTDRSNEQFF. The CDR3 DNA reads TGTGCCACCAGTGATACCGACAGGAGCAATGAGCAGTTCTTC.

This clonotype ranks as medium-sized. The J gene is TRBJ1-5, the V gene TRBV20-1, with D possibly TRBD1 on 6 matching bases. The CDR3 runs 14 residues. Trimming left V 1 base short and J 7 bases short, with 14 bases between. Germline-derived CDR1 and CDR2 are DFQATT and SNEGSKA (reference sequence). The CDR3 spells CSARAGGFGQPQHF. The CDR3 DNA is TGCAGTGCTAGAGCTGGGGGCTTCGGGCAGCCCCAGCATTTT.

This clonotype is classed as medium-sized. The chain joins TRBV19 to TRBJ2-7; D might be TRBD1 (5 bases). Germline CDR1 and CDR2: LNHDA and SQIVND (reference sequence). V lost 10 bases to trimming and J lost 1 base, with 11 bases between them. CDR3 length: 12 amino acids. CDR3 amino acids: CATGSGSYEQYF. Written as DNA, the CDR3 is TGTGCCACAGGGTCCGGTTCCTACGAGCAGTACTTC.

This clonotype counts as medium-sized. This chain uses TRBV7-2 with TRBJ2-5; 9 bases line up with TRBD1. The CDR3 sequence is 15 residues long. CDR1 and CDR2 (germline): SGHTA, FQGNSA. V lost 1 base and J lost 1; bases outside the gene matches: 1. In DNA, the CDR3 is TGTGCCAGCAGCTTAGGGGGACAGGGCCAAGAGACCCAGTACTTC. Protein sequence: CASSLGGQGQETQYF.

This clonotype is medium-sized within its sample. J is TRBJ2-5 and V is TRBV4-3, with 11 bases lining up with TRBD2. Germline CDR1 reads LGHNA; CDR2 reads YSLEER. V shed 4 bases and J 7 bases; nucleotides not matched to a gene: 8. The CDR3 is 15 amino acids. The CDR3 DNA sequence: TGCGCCAGCAGCCCGACTCTCGGGACTAGCGGGACCCAGTACTTC. Protein: CASSPTLGTSGTQYF.

In this sample, this clonotype is medium-sized. The V call is TRBV5-1, the J call TRBJ2-3; TRBD2 matches 11 bases. Per the germline V gene, CDR1 is SGHRS and CDR2 is YFSETQ. The J segment lost 2 bases and the V segment lost 4 bases, leaving 12 bases of the junction unmatched. This CDR3 is built from 18 residues. The CDR3 region has the DNA TGCGCCAGCAGCGTTGGAGGCCTAGCGGGGGGCCCCACAGATACGCAGTATTTT. Encoded protein: CASSVGGLAGGPTDTQYF.

Within the sample, this clonotype is medium-sized. This rearrangement joins TRBV20-1 to TRBJ2-3; TRBD2 agrees at 11 bases. The CDR3 spans 14 residues. J was trimmed by 5 bases and V by 6 bases; bases with no gene match: 7. Germline-derived CDR1 and CDR2 are DFQATT and SNEGSKA (reference sequence). CDR3: CSALAGGPEDTQYF. The CDR3 DNA reads TGCAGTGCCTTAGCGGGGGGGCCCGAAGATACGCAGTATTTT.

The gene calls are TRBV12-3 or TRBV12-4 and TRBJ2-7; D gene uncertain. This CDR3 region has 14 residues. V dropped 6 bases and J dropped 6 bases, with 18 bases sitting between them. The CDR3 sequence is CASSLLEPGSEQYF. CDR3 bases: TGTGCCAGCAGCCTGCTAGAGCCGGGCAGCGAGCAGTACTTC.